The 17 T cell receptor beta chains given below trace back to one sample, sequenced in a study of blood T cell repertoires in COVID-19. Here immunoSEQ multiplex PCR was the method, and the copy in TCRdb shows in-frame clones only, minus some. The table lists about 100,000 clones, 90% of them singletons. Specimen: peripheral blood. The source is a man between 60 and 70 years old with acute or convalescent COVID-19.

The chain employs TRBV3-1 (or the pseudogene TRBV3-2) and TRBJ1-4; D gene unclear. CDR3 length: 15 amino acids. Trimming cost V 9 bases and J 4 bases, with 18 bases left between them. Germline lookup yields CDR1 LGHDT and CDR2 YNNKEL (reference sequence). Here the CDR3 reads CASLPQNSLNEKLFF. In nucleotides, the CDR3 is TGTGCCAGTCTTCCCCAGAACAGTCTTAATGAAAAACTGTTTTTT.

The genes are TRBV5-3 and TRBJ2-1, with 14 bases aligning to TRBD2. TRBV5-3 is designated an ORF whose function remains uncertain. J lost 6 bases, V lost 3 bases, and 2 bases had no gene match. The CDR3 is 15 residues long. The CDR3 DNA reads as TGTGCCAGAAGCTCGGGACTAGCGGGAGTCAATGAGCAGTTCTTC. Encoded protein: CARSSGLAGVNEQFF.

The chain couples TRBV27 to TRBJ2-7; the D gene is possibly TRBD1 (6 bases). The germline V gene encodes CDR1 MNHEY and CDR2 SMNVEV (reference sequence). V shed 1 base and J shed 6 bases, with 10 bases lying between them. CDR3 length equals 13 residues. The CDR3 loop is CASSLYQGSEQYF. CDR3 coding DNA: TGTGCCAGCAGTTTATATCAGGGGAGCGAGCAGTACTTC.

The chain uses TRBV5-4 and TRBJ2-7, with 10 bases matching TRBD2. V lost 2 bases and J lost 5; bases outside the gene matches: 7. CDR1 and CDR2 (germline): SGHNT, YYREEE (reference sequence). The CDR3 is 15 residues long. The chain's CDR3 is CASSLLTSGSDEQYF. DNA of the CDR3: TGTGCCAGCAGCTTACTGACTAGCGGGTCCGACGAGCAGTACTTC.

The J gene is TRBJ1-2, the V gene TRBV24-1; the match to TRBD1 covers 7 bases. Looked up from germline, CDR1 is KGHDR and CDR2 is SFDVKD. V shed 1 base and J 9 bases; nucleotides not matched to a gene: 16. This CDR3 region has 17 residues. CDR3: CATSDFGTEKERWSYTF. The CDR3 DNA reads TGTGCCACCAGTGATTTTGGGACAGAGAAGGAAAGATGGAGCTACACCTTC.

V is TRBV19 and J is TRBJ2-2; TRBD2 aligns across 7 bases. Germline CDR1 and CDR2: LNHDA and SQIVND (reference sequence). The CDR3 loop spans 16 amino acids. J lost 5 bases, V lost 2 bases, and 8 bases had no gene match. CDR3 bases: TGTGCCAGTAGTATATCGGCGGGAGTTCTGACCGGGGAGCTGTTTTTT. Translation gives CASSISAGVLTGELFF.

CDR3 nucleotide sequence: TGTGCCAGTAGCCTAGCCTCCTACAATGAGCAGTTCTTC. Translating gives CASSLASYNEQFF. J is TRBJ2-1 and V is TRBV19; weak D call: TRBD2 (5 bases). The CDR3 runs 13 residues. The V end was cut by 6 bases, the J end by 0 bases, with 6 bases between. Germline lookup yields CDR1 LNHDA and CDR2 SQIVND (reference sequence).

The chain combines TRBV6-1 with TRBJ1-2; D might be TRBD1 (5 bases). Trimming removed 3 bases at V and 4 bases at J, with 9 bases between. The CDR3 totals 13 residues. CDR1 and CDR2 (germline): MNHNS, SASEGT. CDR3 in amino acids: CASSDGQGYGYTF. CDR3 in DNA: TGTGCCAGCAGTGACGGTCAGGGCTATGGCTACACCTTC.

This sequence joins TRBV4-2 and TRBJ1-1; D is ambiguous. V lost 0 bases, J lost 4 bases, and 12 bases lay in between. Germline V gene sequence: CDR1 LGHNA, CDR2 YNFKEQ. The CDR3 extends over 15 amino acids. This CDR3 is CASSQEKAGGTEAFF. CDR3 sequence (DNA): TGTGCCAGCAGCCAAGAGAAGGCGGGCGGCACTGAAGCTTTCTTT.

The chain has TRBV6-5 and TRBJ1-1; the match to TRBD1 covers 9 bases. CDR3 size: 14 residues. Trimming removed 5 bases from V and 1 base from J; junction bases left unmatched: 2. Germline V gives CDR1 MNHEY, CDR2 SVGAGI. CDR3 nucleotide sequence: TGTGCCAGCAGTAGGGACAGGGCGAACACTGAAGCTTTCTTT. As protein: CASSRDRANTEAFF.

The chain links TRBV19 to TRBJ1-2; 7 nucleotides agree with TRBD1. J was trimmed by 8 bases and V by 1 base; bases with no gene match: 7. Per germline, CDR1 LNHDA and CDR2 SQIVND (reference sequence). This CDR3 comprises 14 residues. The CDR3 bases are TGTGCCAGTAGTATAGGACAGGGAATGAAGGGCTACACCTTC. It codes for CASSIGQGMKGYTF.

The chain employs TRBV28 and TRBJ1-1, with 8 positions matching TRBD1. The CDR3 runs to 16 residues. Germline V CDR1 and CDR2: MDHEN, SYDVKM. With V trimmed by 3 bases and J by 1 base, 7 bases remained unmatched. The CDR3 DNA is TGTGCCAGCAGTTTCCCGGGACAGGAATCGAACACTGAAGCTTTCTTT. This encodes CASSFPGQESNTEAFF.

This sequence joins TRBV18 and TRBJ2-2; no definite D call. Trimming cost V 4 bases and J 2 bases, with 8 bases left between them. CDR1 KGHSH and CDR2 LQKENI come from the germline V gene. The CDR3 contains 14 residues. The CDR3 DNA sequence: TGTGCCAGCTCACGAGGAGTTAACACCGGGGAGCTGTTTTTT. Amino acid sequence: CASSRGVNTGELFF. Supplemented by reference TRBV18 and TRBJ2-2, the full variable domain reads NAGVMQNPRHLVRRRGQEARLRCSPMKGHSHVYWYRQLPEEGLKFMVYLQKENIIDESGMPKERFSAEFPKEGPSILRIQQVVRGDSAAYFCASSRGVNTGELFFGEGSRLTVL.

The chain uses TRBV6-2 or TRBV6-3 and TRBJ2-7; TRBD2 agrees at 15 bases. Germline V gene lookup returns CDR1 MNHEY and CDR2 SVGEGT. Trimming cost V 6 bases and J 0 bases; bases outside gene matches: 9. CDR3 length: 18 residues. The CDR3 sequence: CASSRGLAGGSHSYEQYF. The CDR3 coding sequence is TGTGCCAGCAGCCGGGGACTAGCGGGAGGATCCCACTCCTACGAGCAGTACTTC.

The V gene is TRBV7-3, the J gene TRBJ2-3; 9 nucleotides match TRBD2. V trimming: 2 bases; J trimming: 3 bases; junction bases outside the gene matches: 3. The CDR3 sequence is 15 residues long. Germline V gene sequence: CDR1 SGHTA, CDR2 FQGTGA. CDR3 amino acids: CASSLSGLATDTQYF. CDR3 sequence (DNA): TGTGCCAGCAGCTTATCGGGACTAGCAACAGATACGCAGTATTTT. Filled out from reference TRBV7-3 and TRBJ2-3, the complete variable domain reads GAGVSQTPSNKVTEKGKYVELRCDPISGHTALYWYRQSLGQGPEFLIYFQGTGAADDSGLPNDRFFAVRPEGSVSTLKIQRTERGDSAVYLCASSLSGLATDTQYFGPGTRLTVL.

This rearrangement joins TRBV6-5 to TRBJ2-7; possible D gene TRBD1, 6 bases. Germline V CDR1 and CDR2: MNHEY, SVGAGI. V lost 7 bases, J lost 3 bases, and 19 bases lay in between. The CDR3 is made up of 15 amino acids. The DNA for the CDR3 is TGTGCCAGCATCGCTCAATTCAAAGGGGGCTACGAGCAGTACTTC. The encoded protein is CASIAQFKGGYEQYF.

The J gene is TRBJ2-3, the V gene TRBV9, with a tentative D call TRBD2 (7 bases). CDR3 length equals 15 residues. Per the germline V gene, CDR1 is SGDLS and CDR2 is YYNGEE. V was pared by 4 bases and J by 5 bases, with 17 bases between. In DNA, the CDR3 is TGTGCCAGCAGCCCCAGGCTAGGGGGGGTAGATACGCAGTATTTT. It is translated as CASSPRLGGVDTQYF.